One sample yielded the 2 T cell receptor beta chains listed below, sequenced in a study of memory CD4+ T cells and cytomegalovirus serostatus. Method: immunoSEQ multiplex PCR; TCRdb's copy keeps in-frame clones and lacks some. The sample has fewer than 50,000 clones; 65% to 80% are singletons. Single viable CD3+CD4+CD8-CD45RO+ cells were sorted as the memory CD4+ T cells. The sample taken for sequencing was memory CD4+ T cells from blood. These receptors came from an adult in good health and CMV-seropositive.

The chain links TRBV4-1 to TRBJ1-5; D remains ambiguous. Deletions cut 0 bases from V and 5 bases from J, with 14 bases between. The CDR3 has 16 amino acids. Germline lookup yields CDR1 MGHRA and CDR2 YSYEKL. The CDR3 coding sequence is TGCGCCAGCAGCCAAGATCTGGGAGGGCATGATCAGCCCCAGCATTTT. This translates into CASSQDLGGHDQPQHF.

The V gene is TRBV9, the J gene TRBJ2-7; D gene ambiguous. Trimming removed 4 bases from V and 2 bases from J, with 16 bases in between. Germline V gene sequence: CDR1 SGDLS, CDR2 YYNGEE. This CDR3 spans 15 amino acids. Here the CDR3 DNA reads TGTGCCAGCAGCCCCCCCCGGCTGTTTCCCTACGAGCAGTACTTC. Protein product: CASSPPRLFPYEQYF.